The 14 T cell receptor beta chains reported below all come from one sample, sequenced in a study of T cells in narcolepsy. Method: immunoSEQ multiplex PCR; TCRdb's copy keeps in-frame clones and lacks some. The sample holds fewer than 30,000 clones, 75% to 85% seen once. The specimen was memory (CD45RA-) CD4+ T cells from blood. The receptors derive from a human donor in good health.

The chain joins TRBV13 to TRBJ2-7; TRBD1 aligns across 7 bases. Germline V gene data show CDR1 as PRHDT and CDR2 as FYEKMQ (reference sequence). This CDR3 has 15 amino acids. V lost 2 bases and J lost 0; bases outside the gene matches: 4. The CDR3 coding sequence is TGTGCCAGCAGCTTAAAGGGGGACAGCTCCTACGAGCAGTACTTC. Amino acid sequence: CASSLKGDSSYEQYF.

In this sample, this clone turned up once. V and J are TRBV5-1 and TRBJ2-7, with 7 bases lining up with TRBD1. Germline trimming cut 3 bases from V and 2 bases from J; bases unmatched to any gene: 8. Germline lookup yields CDR1 SGHRS and CDR2 YFSETQ. The CDR3 runs 15 residues. The CDR3 nucleotides are TGCGCCAGCAGCTCACAGGGGATAACGACCTACGAGCAGTACTTC. It codes for CASSSQGITTYEQYF. Together with reference TRBV5-1 and TRBJ2-7, the CDR3 gives the full variable domain: KAGVTQTPRYLIKTRGQQVTLSCSPISGHRSVSWYQQTPGQGLQFLFEYFSETQRNKGNFPGRFSGRQFSNSRSEMNVSTLELGDSALYLCASSSQGITTYEQYFGPGTRLTVT.

The rearrangement links TRBV4-1 to TRBJ2-7; TRBD2 might be the D (7 bases). CDR3 size: 15 residues. Trimming cost V 0 bases and J 4 bases, with 13 bases left between them. The germline V gene has CDR1 MGHRA and CDR2 YSYEKL. CDR3: CASSQEARGGYEQYF. CDR3 DNA: TGCGCCAGCAGCCAAGAGGCCAGGGGAGGGTACGAGCAGTACTTC.

The chain combines TRBV11-2 with TRBJ1-3, with D possibly matching TRBD1 (5 bases). This CDR3 spans 14 amino acids. The V end lost 5 bases, the J end lost 4 bases, and 12 bases lay between the germline ends. CDR1 SGHAT and CDR2 FQNNGV come from the germline V gene. The CDR3 loop is CASSPGLRGNTIYF. Written as DNA, the CDR3 is TGTGCCAGCAGCCCGGGACTTAGGGGAAACACCATATATTTT. Full variable domain (rest looked up from reference TRBV11-2 and TRBJ1-3): EAGVAQSPRYKIIEKRQSVAFWCNPISGHATLYWYQQILGQGPKLLIQFQNNGVVDDSQLPKDRFSAERLKGVDSTLKIQPAKLEDSAVYLCASSPGLRGNTIYFGEGSWLTVV.

The chain couples TRBV4-3 to TRBJ1-6, with 7 bases fitting TRBD1. The CDR3 is 14 amino acids. The germline CDR1 and CDR2 sequences are LGHNA and YSLEER. Unmatched junction bases numbered 1, after V lost 2 bases and J lost 6 bases. CDR3 DNA: TGCGCCAGCAGCCAATGGGACAGTAATTCACCCCTCCACTTT. Protein product: CASSQWDSNSPLHF.

J is TRBJ1-2 and V is TRBV6-6; TRBD1 matches 9 bases. This CDR3 has 16 amino acids. The germline gives CDR1 MNHNY, CDR2 SVGAGI (reference sequence). Trimming took 5 bases from V and 2 from J; bases not matched to a gene: 9. The CDR3 spells CASSNPTQGANYGYTF. The CDR3 region has the DNA TGTGCCAGCAGTAACCCGACACAGGGGGCGAACTATGGCTACACCTTC.

The chain recombines TRBV6-5 with TRBJ2-3; 8 bases agree with TRBD1. After removal of 4 bases from V and 11 bases from J, the junction contained 2 bases not matched to a gene. The CDR3 extends over 11 amino acids. Germline V gene data show CDR1 as MNHEY and CDR2 as SVGAGI. This chain's CDR3 is CASSLGTGQYF. Here the CDR3 DNA reads TGTGCCAGCAGTTTAGGGACAGGGCAGTATTTT.

The V gene is TRBV23-1, the J gene TRBJ2-7; the D call may be TRBD1 or TRBD2 (5 bases each). TRBV23-1 is noted as an ORF with a role that remains uncertain. CDR3 length: 15 amino acids. V shed 3 bases and J shed 7 bases, with 19 bases lying between them. The CDR3 loop reads CASSHKRDLAGEQYF. The CDR3 bases are TGCGCCAGCAGTCACAAACGGGACCTAGCTGGAGAGCAGTACTTC.

The chain combines TRBV19 with TRBJ1-2; D not certain. The CDR3 consists of 14 residues. With 7 bases removed from V and 4 bases from J, the gap between germline ends came to 16 bases. Germline CDR1 is LNHDA and CDR2 is SQIVND (reference sequence). CDR3 loop: CASTLGRSGYGYTF. In DNA form, the CDR3 reads TGTGCCAGTACGCTCGGGAGGTCGGGCTATGGCTACACCTTC.

The chain combines TRBV7-9 with TRBJ1-2; no definite D call. Trimming shortened V by 5 bases and J by 2 bases, and 12 bases separated the two germline ends. The CDR3 sequence is 14 residues long. Germline values: CDR1 SEHNR, CDR2 FQNEAQ (reference sequence). CDR3 region: CASSHVPFNYGYTF. In DNA form, the CDR3 reads TGTGCCAGCAGCCACGTTCCATTCAACTATGGCTACACCTTC.

The chain has TRBV5-1 and TRBJ1-5, with 10 positions matching TRBD1. The CDR3 runs 19 residues. The junction had 18 bases not matched to a gene; V was cut back by 4 bases and J by 5 bases. CDR1 is SGHRS and CDR2 is YFSETQ in the germline V gene. The CDR3: CASSLPSSWGTGVDQPQHF. The CDR3 bases are TGCGCCAGCAGCCTGCCATCATCCTGGGGGACAGGGGTCGATCAGCCCCAGCATTTT.

This clone was picked up one time. Other DNA variants within this sample encode the same CDR3. The gene calls are TRBV6-1 and TRBJ1-3; a weak D match, TRBD1 (5 bases). Trimming took off 0 bases at V and 8 bases at J, with 11 bases between the two ends. Germline assignment: CDR1 MNHNS and CDR2 SASEGT. The CDR3 has 14 residues. The CDR3 DNA follows: TGTGCCAGCAGTGAAGCTCAGGGAGGATACACCATATATTTT. It codes for CASSEAQGGYTIYF.

J is TRBJ1-1 and V is TRBV18, with no clear D. Germline CDR1 KGHSH, CDR2 LQKENI. This CDR3 is built from 13 residues. V was shortened by 2 bases and J by 3 bases, with 7 bases between the two germline ends. As DNA, the CDR3 is TGTGCCAGCTCACCAATTGGGTACACTGAAGCTTTCTTT. The encoded protein is CASSPIGYTEAFF.

The chain carries TRBV9 and TRBJ2-3; D is possibly TRBD1 (6 bases). CDR1 SGDLS and CDR2 YYNGEE come from the germline V gene. V was cut by 4 bases and J by 0 bases, with 24 bases left in between. The CDR3 is 19 residues long. The CDR3 spells CASSPGQRFPITSTDTQYF. CDR3 in DNA: TGTGCCAGCAGCCCCGGACAGCGATTCCCTATAACTAGCACAGATACGCAGTATTTT.